The present entry profiles one TCR beta chain with its context. The antigen remains undetermined. Treatment given: around 19 received Ad26.COV2.S at low or high dose, single or two shots; about 5 received placebo; per-sample allocation not given. Collection of the samples took place on day 63 after the first injection of vaccine or placebo. Whoever gave the sample was an adult aged 18-55 years in Boston. These data are taken from a study of Ad26.COV2.S vaccination and SARS-CoV-2 variants. Trimming pared 4 bases from V and 0 bases from J, leaving 11 bases between. The CDR3 consists of 15 residues. CDR1 and CDR2 (germline): SGHRS, YFSETQ. General study results and limits: Vaccinees and placebo recipients showed similar non-spike TCR breadth. The authors reported substantial breadth in spike-specific CD8+ and CD4+ T cell responses after vaccination.

Repertoires were generated with immunoSEQ multiplex PCR, while TCRdb's copy carries only in-frame clones and drops some. The sample has about 350,000 clones; approximately 90% are singletons. The chain employs TRBV5-1 and TRBJ2-1; no firm D call. Sequencing was performed on peripheral blood, taken in a trial of Ad26.COV2.S vaccine versus placebo. The TCR originated in a person aged 18-60 years who received the Ad26.COV2.S COVID-19 vaccine or a placebo. The DNA for the CDR3 is TGCGCCAGCAGCGCACAGCAACTCTCCTACAATGAGCAGTTCTTC. Translating gives CASSAQQLSYNEQFF.